The clone carrying this T cell receptor (beta chain) was detected a few times. Antigen: not known. Germline V gene sequence: CDR1 LNHNV, CDR2 YYDKDF (reference sequence). This CDR3 region has 16 residues. V was shortened by 3 bases and J by 0 bases, with 11 bases between the two germline ends. The sample comes from a study of beta chain features in type 1 diabetes. General study findings and limits: Resolution of whether HLA type affects TCRB rearrangement was not achieved here. PCR might favor shorter templates, equally in patients and controls. All four CD4+ subsets from Type 1 diabetes patients carried moderately but significantly shorter TCRB CDR3s.

cDNA synthesis used the whole RNA isolate, giving expressed TCRB sequences. Mean read depth for naive, central memory and regulatory T cell samples was about 3.6 million reads. Clones were read by immunoSEQ multiplex PCR, and TCRdb kept only the in-frame ones, dropping some. The sample consists of 600,000 to 700,000 clones, roughly 12% of them appearing once. The rearrangement uses TRBV15 and TRBJ2-2; D might be TRBD2 (5 bases). Sequencing was carried out using naive CD4+ T cells from blood. The TCR originated in a man aged 25 to 40 with type 1 diabetes. DNA for the CDR3: TGTGCCACCAGCAGCACGTTGGAGGCGAACACCGGGGAGCTGTTTTTT. Its translation is CATSSTLEANTGELFF.